The rows below give T cell receptor beta chains drawn from one sample of a study of cytomegalovirus exposure and HLA in healthy donors. Some clones are missing from TCRdb's copy, which holds only in-frame ones; the method was immunoSEQ multiplex PCR. The table shows about 170,000 clones, with under 85% occurring only once. The sample taken for sequencing was PBMCs. All receptors come from a woman between 18 and 29 years old in good health and CMV-seropositive. Both conserved end residues are part of each CDR3. The order of the fields is V gene, J gene, clone size, D gene, CDR3 protein, CDR3 DNA. A D gene is named only where the DNA matches it firmly. Clone size is shown for a subset of rows, as once, few, many or a class of expanded clone.

TRBV6-4	TRBJ1-4	few	NA	CASSDWIAGVGNEKLFF	TGTGCCAGCAGTGACTGGATCGCGGGGGTCGGTAATGAAAAACTGTTTTTT
TRBV4-3	TRBJ1-6	NA	NA	CASSQVHDNSPLHF	TGCGCCAGCAGCCAAGTACACGATAATTCACCCCTCCACTTT
TRBV6-5	TRBJ1-5	NA	TRBD1	CASRGDRLAQPQHF	TGTGCCAGCAGGGGGGACAGATTAGCTCAGCCCCAGCATTTT
TRBV6-5	TRBJ2-3	NA	NA	CASSRGGGLTDTQYF	TGTGCCAGCAGTCGAGGGGGGGGACTCACAGATACGCAGTATTTT
TRBV4-1	TRBJ2-7	once	TRBD1	CASSLRTGEPYEQYF	TGCGCCAGCAGCCTCCGGACAGGGGAACCCTACGAGCAGTACTTC
TRBV7-9	TRBJ2-7	NA	TRBD2	CASSVGGASYEQYF	TGTGCCAGCAGCGTCGGGGGGGCCTCTTACGAGCAGTACTTC
TRBV11-2	TRBJ2-3	NA	TRBD2	CASSILAGGPDTQYF	TGTGCCAGCAGCATTCTAGCGGGGGGGCCAGATACGCAGTATTTT
TRBV7-2	TRBJ2-7	NA	NA	CASNNEGGAYEQYF	TGTGCCAGCAACAACGAGGGGGGGGCCTACGAGCAGTACTTC
TRBV5-1	TRBJ2-5	NA	TRBD2	CASSLGFRGGVQETQYF	TGCGCCAGCAGCTTGGGGTTTCGCGGGGGGGTTCAAGAGACCCAGTACTTC
TRBV10-2	TRBJ1-6	NA	TRBD1	CASSLNRGYSPLHF	TGCGCCAGCAGTTTAAACAGGGGATATTCACCCCTCCACTTT
TRBV5-1	TRBJ2-7	NA	NA	CASSLAAVRGDYEQYF	TGCGCCAGCAGCTTGGCGGCCGTCAGGGGGGACTACGAGCAGTACTTC
TRBV9	TRBJ2-5	NA	NA	CASARGYQETQYF	TGTGCCAGCGCTAGGGGGTACCAAGAGACCCAGTACTTC
TRBV7-2	TRBJ2-7	NA	NA	CASSLAPGGRSYEQYF	TGTGCCAGCAGCTTAGCGCCTGGGGGCCGTAGCTACGAGCAGTACTTC
TRBV7-2	TRBJ2-5	once	NA	CASSLTNSETQYF	TGTGCCAGCAGCTTAACTAATTCGGAAACCCAGTACTTC
TRBV9	TRBJ2-6	NA	TRBD2	CASSVDPLGSLWRGVSGANVLTF	TGTGCCAGCAGCGTAGATCCCCTAGGGTCCCTATGGCGGGGGGTCTCTGGGGCCAACGTCCTGACTTTC
TRBV18	TRBJ1-1	once	TRBD1	CASSSGQGRTEAFF	TGTGCCAGCTCATCCGGACAGGGGCGGACTGAAGCTTTCTTT
TRBV28	TRBJ1-1	NA	TRBD1	CASSLAQGGTEAFF	TGTGCCAGCAGTTTGGCACAGGGGGGAACTGAAGCTTTCTTT
TRBV19	TRBJ2-5	few	NA	CASSIGSDPNWTQYF	TGTGCCAGTAGTATCGGTAGCGACCCGAATTGGACCCAGTACTTC
TRBV5-1	TRBJ2-5	NA	TRBD2	CASSSLAGGQSGQETQYF	TGCGCCAGCAGTTCCCTAGCGGGGGGGCAGAGCGGTCAAGAGACCCAGTACTTC
TRBV5-4	TRBJ2-5	NA	TRBD2	CASSLASGGAGETQYF	TGTGCCAGCAGCTTGGCTAGCGGGGGGGCCGGAGAGACCCAGTACTTC
TRBV19	TRBJ2-1	NA	TRBD2	CASSTTGTSFYEQFF	TGTGCCAGTAGTACCACCGGGACTAGCTTCTATGAGCAGTTCTTC
TRBV4-3	TRBJ1-5	NA	NA	CASSQGPSNQPQHF	TGCGCCAGCAGCCAAGGTCCGAGCAATCAGCCCCAGCATTTT
TRBV29-1	TRBJ1-1	NA	NA	CSVDRGAATEAFF	TGCAGCGTTGATCGGGGGGCCGCCACTGAAGCTTTCTTT
TRBV28	TRBJ1-2	few	NA	CASRPPLHGLGGGYTF	TGTGCCAGCAGGCCCCCCCTACATGGTTTGGGCGGGGGCTACACCTTC
TRBV6-6	TRBJ1-1	NA	NA	CASSYSFPENTEAFF	TGTGCCAGCAGTTACTCGTTTCCAGAGAACACTGAAGCTTTCTTT
TRBV10-2	TRBJ2-7	NA	NA	CASSEGETYEQYF	TGCGCCAGCAGTGAGGGGGAGACCTACGAGCAGTACTTC